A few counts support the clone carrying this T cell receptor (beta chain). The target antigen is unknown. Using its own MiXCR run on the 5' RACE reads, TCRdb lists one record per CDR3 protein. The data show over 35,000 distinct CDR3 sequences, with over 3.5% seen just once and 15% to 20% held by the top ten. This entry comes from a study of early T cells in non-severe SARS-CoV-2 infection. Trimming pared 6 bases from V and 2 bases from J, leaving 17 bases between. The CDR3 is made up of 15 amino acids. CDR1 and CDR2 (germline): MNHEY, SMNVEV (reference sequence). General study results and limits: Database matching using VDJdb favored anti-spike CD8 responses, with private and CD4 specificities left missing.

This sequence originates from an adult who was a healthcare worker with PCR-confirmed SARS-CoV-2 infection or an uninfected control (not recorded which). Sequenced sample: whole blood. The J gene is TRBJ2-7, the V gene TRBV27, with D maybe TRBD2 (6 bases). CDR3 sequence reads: CASSLGRGPTYEQYF. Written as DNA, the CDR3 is TGTGCCAGCAGCCTTGGGCGGGGCCCGACCTACGAGCAGTACTTC.